The 26 T cell receptor beta chains reported below all come from one sample, sequenced in a study of control samples from healthy donors and cancer patients. Assay used: immunoSEQ multiplex PCR; TCRdb lists only in-frame clones, some missing. The data contain about 150,000 clones, approximately 86% of them singletons. Sequencing input: blood. The receptors were gathered from a man between 18 and 35 years old in good health.

The chain carries TRBV4-2 and TRBJ1-5, with D possibly being TRBD1 (5 bases). V lost 4 bases and J 4 bases, leaving 8 bases between the germline ends. Germline CDR1 is LGHNA and CDR2 is YNFKEQ. The CDR3 covers 13 residues. For the CDR3, the DNA is TGTGCCAGCAGCCGGGACGGGAATCAGCCCCAGCATTTT. The encoded protein is CASSRDGNQPQHF.

V usage is TRBV20-1 and J usage is TRBJ2-3; D is perhaps TRBD2 (6 bases). V was pared by 3 bases and J by 2 bases, with 24 bases between. CDR3 length: 18 amino acids. The germline V gene encodes CDR1 DFQATT and CDR2 SNEGSKA (reference sequence). The CDR3, as DNA: TGCAGTGCTAGTGATTCCGCAGTACTAGCACCGGACACAGATACGCAGTATTTT. This sequence encodes CSASDSAVLAPDTDTQYF.

This chain joins TRBV5-4 and TRBJ1-1; 12 positions match TRBD1. V was pared by 4 bases and J by 10 bases, with 8 bases of the junction left unmatched. Germline V gene data show CDR1 as SGHNT and CDR2 as YYREEE (reference sequence). The CDR3 extends over 14 amino acids. CDR3 DNA sequence: TGTGCCAGCAGCAGGGACAGGGGGCGCCGGGGAGCTTTCTTT. This codes for CASSRDRGRRGAFF.

CDR3 sequence (DNA): TGTGCCAGCAGCCCAATGGGAGCGGGGGGGCCGAACGAGCAGTACTTC. It codes for CASSPMGAGGPNEQYF. The chain combines TRBV7-9 with TRBJ2-7, with TRBD2 identical over 10 bases. The CDR3 sequence is 16 residues long. V trimming: 5 bases; J trimming: 5 bases; junction bases outside the gene matches: 12. Germline V gene sequence: CDR1 SEHNR, CDR2 FQNEAQ (reference sequence).

This chain joins TRBV30 and TRBJ2-5; TRBD2 aligns across 14 bases. The V segment lost 0 bases and the J segment 0 bases; nucleotides outside the gene matches: 3. CDR1 GTSNPN and CDR2 SVGIG come from the germline V gene (reference sequence). The CDR3 consists of 17 residues. Here the CDR3 DNA reads TGTGCCTGGAGTGTAGGACTAGCGGGGGGCTACCAAGAGACCCAGTACTTC. As protein: CAWSVGLAGGYQETQYF.

The chain is built from TRBV6-2 or TRBV6-3 and TRBJ1-5; no clear D. CDR3 length equals 17 residues. Germline V gives CDR1 MNHEY, CDR2 SVGEGT. The V gene lost 5 bases and the J gene lost 5 bases, with 22 bases spanning the gap. Here the CDR3 reads CASSPQPGESFHQPQHF. CDR3 DNA sequence: TGTGCCAGCAGTCCGCAACCCGGGGAATCTTTTCATCAGCCCCAGCATTTT.

The chain uses TRBV11-2 and TRBJ2-3, with TRBD2 matching 11 bases. The CDR3 sequence is 16 residues long. Germline assignment: CDR1 SGHAT and CDR2 FQNNGV. V shed 5 bases and J 6 bases; nucleotides not matched to a gene: 10. The CDR3: CASSPHSGGAEDTQYF. The CDR3, as DNA: TGTGCCAGCAGCCCCCATAGCGGGGGGGCCGAGGATACGCAGTATTTT.

The CDR3, as DNA: TGTGCCAGCAGTTTTTTCGGGGCGGCTAATGAAAAACTGTTTTTT. Its translation is CASSFFGAANEKLFF. The V and J genes are TRBV27 and TRBJ1-4, with a possible D match to TRBD1 (5 bases). V lost 3 bases, J lost 3 bases, and 11 bases lay in between. The length of the CDR3 is 15 residues. The germline gives CDR1 MNHEY, CDR2 SMNVEV (reference sequence).

J is TRBJ1-6 and V is TRBV6-6, with D perhaps matching TRBD1 (5 bases). Trimming cost V 2 bases and J 7 bases, with 9 bases left between them. The CDR3 extends over 14 amino acids. Looked up from germline, CDR1 is MNHNY and CDR2 is SVGAGI (reference sequence). Here the CDR3 reads CASSYNQGNSPLHF. CDR3 in DNA: TGTGCCAGCAGTTACAACCAGGGAAATTCACCCCTCCACTTT.

This clone was counted once. The V and J genes are TRBV18 and TRBJ2-7, with D perhaps TRBD1 or TRBD2 (5 bases each). The germline V gene has CDR1 KGHSH and CDR2 LQKENI. V lost 6 bases and J 1 base, leaving 13 bases between the germline ends. The CDR3 loop spans 14 amino acids. The CDR3 loop reads CASSHPGQSYEQYF. CDR3 coding DNA: TGTGCCAGCTCTCATCCGGGGCAGTCCTACGAGCAGTACTTC.

The CDR3 DNA follows: TGCAGCGTTGAGCTGGGGAACTATGGCTACACCTTC. Translating gives CSVELGNYGYTF. The genes are TRBV29-1 and TRBJ1-2; D gene unclear. CDR1 is SQVTM, CDR2 ANQGSEA, per germline. This CDR3 region has 12 residues. Trimming took 3 bases from V and 2 from J, leaving 7 bases between them.

The rearrangement links TRBV2 to TRBJ2-1; 14 nucleotides align to TRBD2. Germline loops: CDR1 SNHLY, CDR2 FYNNEI. Trimming at V came to 6 bases and at J to 0 bases, leaving 4 bases not matched to a gene. This CDR3 is built from 17 residues. The CDR3 region has the DNA TGTGCCAGCAGGGGACTAGCGGGGGACCCCTCCTACAATGAGCAGTTCTTC. Amino acids: CASRGLAGDPSYNEQFF. Full variable domain (rest looked up from reference TRBV2 and TRBJ2-1): EPEVTQTPSHQVTQMGQEVILRCVPISNHLYFYWYRQILGQKVEFLVSFYNNEISEKSEIFDDQFSVERPDGSNFTLKIRSTKLEDSAMYFCASRGLAGDPSYNEQFFGPGTRLTVL.

In DNA form, the CDR3 reads TGCGCCAGCAGCCAAGGGGATAGCAGCGTGAATGAGCAGTTCTTC. It specifies CASSQGDSSVNEQFF. The chain joins TRBV4-3 to TRBJ2-1; D is ambiguous. CDR3 length: 15 amino acids. Looked up from germline, CDR1 is LGHNA and CDR2 is YSLEER. The ends were cut back, 1 base at V and 7 bases at J, with 14 bases in the middle.

This chain uses TRBV9 with TRBJ2-5; 8 bases agree with TRBD2. Germline CDR1 is SGDLS and CDR2 is YYNGEE. Trimming took 0 bases from V and 2 from J; bases not matched to a gene: 12. This CDR3 is built from 18 residues. CDR3 nucleotides: TGTGCCAGCAGCGTAGGAATAGCGGGGAACCCAATTCAAGAGACCCAGTACTTC. Translated: CASSVGIAGNPIQETQYF.

This clone turned up a few times. The V and J genes are TRBV30 and TRBJ2-7; D is unclear. The CDR3 contains 12 residues. V was cut by 5 bases and J by 5 bases, with 13 bases left in between. Germline CDR1 and CDR2: GTSNPN and SVGIG (reference sequence). The DNA of the CDR3 is TGTGCCTGGGTTGTGGGTGAGAACGAGCAGTACTTC. Its translation: CAWVVGENEQYF.

The rearrangement uses TRBV6-2 or TRBV6-3 and TRBJ2-3; 7 bases fit TRBD2. Trimming cost V 2 bases and J 0 bases; bases outside gene matches: 5. Germline V gene data show CDR1 as MNHEY and CDR2 as SVGEGT. This CDR3 is 16 amino acids long. The CDR3 sequence: CASSYGARGSTDTQYF. The CDR3 coding sequence is TGTGCCAGCAGTTACGGGGCGCGGGGGAGCACAGATACGCAGTATTTT.

The chain employs TRBV9 and TRBJ2-1; no firm D call. This CDR3 is built from 13 residues. V lost 2 bases to trimming and J lost 9 bases, with 12 bases between them. Germline assignment: CDR1 SGDLS and CDR2 YYNGEE. This chain's CDR3 is CASSVELPGEQFF. The CDR3, as DNA: TGTGCCAGCAGCGTGGAACTTCCGGGTGAGCAGTTCTTC.

This chain links TRBV7-6 with TRBJ1-2, with D perhaps TRBD1 (5 bases). The CDR3 loop spans 13 amino acids. V was pared by 4 bases and J by 6 bases, with 12 bases between. The V gene's germline CDR1 is SGHVS and CDR2 FNYEAQ. CDR3 DNA: TGTGCCAGCAGCTGGGGGGAGAACGATGGCTACACCTTC. The encoded protein is CASSWGENDGYTF.

J is TRBJ2-2 and V is TRBV2, with a weak D call TRBD2 (5 bases). The CDR3 is made up of 13 amino acids. The germline V gene encodes CDR1 SNHLY and CDR2 FYNNEI. The germline V and J ends were trimmed by 1 base and 8 bases, with 8 bases remaining between them. CDR3: CASSEGRRGELFF. CDR3 in DNA: TGTGCCAGCAGTGAAGGACGGAGGGGGGAGCTGTTTTTT.

The chain employs TRBV4-3 and TRBJ2-5, with no clear D. The CDR3 consists of 13 residues. Germline values: CDR1 LGHNA, CDR2 YSLEER. V gave up 1 base and J gave up 5 bases, with 8 bases separating them. The CDR3 bases are TGCGCCAGCAGCCAAGCAGGCGAGGAGACCCAGTACTTC. It translates to CASSQAGEETQYF.

The rearrangement joins TRBV4-2 to TRBJ1-1; perhaps TRBD1 as D (6 bases). Between the trimmed V and J ends, which lost 3 bases and 6 bases, there was a span of 17 bases. The germline CDR1 and CDR2 sequences are LGHNA and YNFKEQ. The CDR3 extends over 15 amino acids. CDR3 loop: CASSHGGMGGPEAFF. CDR3 coding DNA: TGTGCCAGCAGCCACGGGGGTATGGGGGGCCCTGAAGCTTTCTTT.

The J gene is TRBJ1-2, the V gene TRBV28, with 10 positions matching TRBD1. The V gene's germline CDR1 is MDHEN and CDR2 SYDVKM. CDR3 length equals 16 residues. Trimming removed 4 bases from V and 3 bases from J; junction bases left unmatched: 8. CDR3 in amino acids: CASSSFDRGRDYGYTF. The CDR3 DNA reads as TGTGCCAGCAGTTCCTTCGACAGGGGGCGCGACTATGGCTACACCTTC.

V gene TRBV2 combines with J gene TRBJ1-2; a possible D gene is TRBD1 (6 bases). V was clipped by 4 bases and J by 4 bases, with 16 bases between them. Looked up from germline, CDR1 is SNHLY and CDR2 is FYNNEI. This CDR3 has 15 residues. The CDR3 spells CASSAVGQPVYGYTF. CDR3 bases: TGTGCCAGCAGTGCTGTCGGACAGCCTGTCTATGGCTACACCTTC.

The chain joins TRBV27 to TRBJ1-2, with 7 bases fitting TRBD1. The CDR3 length is 14 residues. Germline V gives CDR1 MNHEY, CDR2 SMNVEV (reference sequence). The V gene end was trimmed by 4 bases and the J gene end by 8 bases; junction bases not matched to a gene: 10. The CDR3 here is CASSSSTGFGGYTF. The CDR3 region has the DNA TGTGCCAGCAGTTCGTCGACAGGGTTCGGCGGCTACACCTTC.

The chain carries TRBV7-3 and TRBJ2-1; TRBD2 matches 11 bases. Germline loops: CDR1 SGHTA, CDR2 FQGTGA. The CDR3 totals 13 residues. After removal of 5 bases from V and 9 bases from J, the junction contained 3 bases not matched to a gene. Written as DNA, the CDR3 is TGTGCCAGCAGCCGACTAGCGGGGCGTGAGCAGTTCTTC. Its protein product is CASSRLAGREQFF.

The J gene is TRBJ2-1, the V gene TRBV27, with a tentative D call TRBD2 (7 bases). The CDR3 runs 13 residues. V lost 5 bases to trimming and J lost 8 bases, with 13 bases between them. Germline lookup yields CDR1 MNHEY and CDR2 SMNVEV (reference sequence). Here the CDR3 DNA reads TGTGCCAGCAGTCTCCGGGGGGCCTATGAGCAGTTCTTC. Protein: CASSLRGAYEQFF.